What follows are 26 T cell receptor beta chains derived from one specimen sequenced in a study of T cells expressing NK-cell markers. TCRdb re-called the 5' RACE reads, yielding one record per CDR3 amino acid sequence without DNA. The sample holds about 390,000 distinct CDR3 sequences. Sequencing was carried out using blood T cells: a sorted CD56 or NKG2C T cell subset, CD4+ or CD8+ T cells, or bulk PBMC T cells (not recorded which). All receptors come from a woman aged 45-60 years in good health.

This rearrangement joins TRBV13 to TRBJ2-2; TCRdb returns TRBD1, unconfirmable since there is no DNA. Looked up from germline, CDR1 is PRHDT and CDR2 is FYEKMQ (reference sequence). The CDR3 has 16 residues. CDR3: CASSTRTGLGTGELFF.

The rearrangement links TRBV28 to TRBJ1-2. CDR1 is MDHEN and CDR2 is SYDVKM in the germline V gene. This CDR3 is 13 amino acids long. CDR3 in amino acids: CASRGALYYGYTF.

The chain uses TRBV7-2 and TRBJ1-1; TCRdb's D call, TRBD1, is unchecked because there is no DNA. Germline CDR1 is SGHTA and CDR2 is FQGNSA. This CDR3 has 15 amino acids. The CDR3: CASSLVGGPGTEAFF.

The rearrangement links TRBV28 to TRBJ2-2. Looked up from germline, CDR1 is MDHEN and CDR2 is SYDVKM. The CDR3 length is 16 residues. The CDR3 loop reads CASSLLIHANTGELFF.

J is TRBJ2-1 and V is TRBV27; as DNA is missing, the TRBD1 call by TCRdb cannot be tested. The CDR3 is made up of 13 amino acids. CDR1 is MNHEY, CDR2 SMNVEV, per germline (reference sequence). CDR3 region: CASSQQGAGEQFF.

The chain combines TRBV2 with TRBJ2-3; the TRBD2 assignment by TCRdb is unverifiable without DNA. The CDR3 has 12 amino acids. CDR1 is SNHLY, CDR2 FYNNEI, per germline. CDR3 loop: CASTDLPDTQYF.

The chain couples TRBV27 to TRBJ2-1; TCRdb reports TRBD2, a call that lacks DNA to check it against. The CDR3 spans 17 residues. Germline V gene lookup returns CDR1 MNHEY and CDR2 SMNVEV (reference sequence). The CDR3 sequence: CASSTGLAGGSYNEQFF.

The V gene is TRBV24-1, the J gene TRBJ2-1; TCRdb indicates TRBD1, and absent DNA this call remains unverified. The germline V gene has CDR1 KGHDR and CDR2 SFDVKD. The CDR3 has 16 residues. The CDR3 loop is CATSDPGTGVGNEQFF.

The chain is built from TRBV9 and TRBJ2-5; the D gene TCRdb calls, TRBD2, cannot be checked with no DNA. Germline V CDR1 and CDR2: SGDLS, YYNGEE. This CDR3 contains 15 residues. The CDR3 loop reads CASSARGRTQETQYF.

This rearrangement joins TRBV18 to TRBJ1-1. Germline-derived CDR1 and CDR2 are KGHSH and LQKENI. This CDR3 has 13 residues. The chain's CDR3 is CASSPVTYTEAFF.

The chain carries TRBV12-3 or TRBV12-4 and TRBJ2-1; TCRdb's D call, TRBD1, is unchecked because there is no DNA. The CDR3 is 18 residues long. Here the CDR3 reads CASTTTGALIISYNEQFF.

The J gene is TRBJ1-5, the V gene TRBV12-3 or TRBV12-4; TCRdb's D call of TRBD1 is untestable without DNA. The CDR3 has 15 amino acids. CDR3 protein: CASSLGTGFFEPQHF.

J is TRBJ2-2 and V is TRBV7-9. Germline assignment: CDR1 SEHNR and CDR2 FQNEAQ (reference sequence). This CDR3 has 15 residues. CDR3 residues: CASSFLGRNTGELFF.

This chain uses TRBV20-1 with TRBJ1-1. Germline CDR1 and CDR2: DFQATT and SNEGSKA (reference sequence). CDR3 length: 14 residues. CDR3 residues: CSASGLNKVPEAFF.

V gene TRBV19 combines with J gene TRBJ1-1; TCRdb outputs TRBD1, but without DNA this stays unchecked. The CDR3 runs to 14 residues. Germline loops: CDR1 LNHDA, CDR2 SQIVND (reference sequence). CDR3 region: CASRSRGENTEAFF.

The chain joins TRBV6-4 to TRBJ2-1; as DNA is missing, the TRBD2 call by TCRdb cannot be tested. The CDR3 is made up of 14 amino acids. Germline V gene data show CDR1 as MRHNA and CDR2 as SNTAGT. CDR3 in amino acids: CASSPKREGQEQFF.

The chain carries TRBV20-1 and TRBJ2-3; TCRdb's D call of TRBD2 is untestable without DNA. This CDR3 comprises 14 residues. Germline V lookup: CDR1 DFQATT, CDR2 SNEGSKA (reference sequence). This CDR3 reads CSAGTSGRTDTQYF.

This chain connects TRBV20-1 to TRBJ2-7; TCRdb reports TRBD2, a call that lacks DNA to check it against. The CDR3 contains 13 residues. Germline V gene lookup returns CDR1 DFQATT and CDR2 SNEGSKA (reference sequence). CDR3 amino acids: CSAESGRAREQYF.

The J gene is TRBJ2-3, the V gene TRBV6-6; without DNA, the TCRdb call of TRBD2 cannot be checked. Germline CDR1 is MNHNY and CDR2 is SVGAGI (reference sequence). The CDR3 consists of 14 residues. The chain's CDR3 is CAAGRGLVRDTQYF.

CDR3 residues: CASSRPAASSYNEQFF. The chain employs TRBV7-6 and TRBJ2-1. Germline assignment: CDR1 SGHVS and CDR2 FNYEAQ. This CDR3 comprises 16 residues. The whole variable domain, remainder taken from reference TRBV7-6 and TRBJ2-1, is GAGVSQSPRYKVTKRGQDVALRCDPISGHVSLYWYRQALGQGPEFLTYFNYEAQQDKSGLPNDRFSAERPEGSISTLTIQRTEQRDSAMYRCASSRPAASSYNEQFFGPGTRLTVL.

This chain connects TRBV2 to TRBJ2-3; TCRdb gives TRBD2 as the D gene, but with no DNA this cannot be confirmed. The CDR3 covers 18 residues. CDR1 and CDR2 from the germline V gene are SNHLY and FYNNEI. This chain's CDR3 is CASRTLAGGPMSADTQYF.

The chain recombines TRBV10-3 with TRBJ2-3; TCRdb reports TRBD2, a call that lacks DNA to check it against. The CDR3 is 14 amino acids. Per the germline V gene, CDR1 is ENHRY and CDR2 is SYGVKD. CDR3 protein: CAISVGSGTDTQYF.

This chain uses TRBV10-3 with TRBJ2-2; TCRdb picks TRBD1, but there is no DNA to check that call. CDR1 and CDR2 from the germline V gene are ENHRY and SYGVKD. This CDR3 is 16 amino acids long. This CDR3 is CAISEGDIANTGELFF.

The chain employs TRBV24-1 and TRBJ2-5; TCRdb's assignment of TRBD2 cannot be checked, as there is no DNA. Germline V gene sequence: CDR1 KGHDR, CDR2 SFDVKD. There are 17 residues in the CDR3. CDR3 loop: CATSEPAQGMGGETQYF.

CDR3 sequence reads: CASSTTGTGVSYEQYF. This sequence joins TRBV28 and TRBJ2-7; the TRBD1 assignment by TCRdb is unverifiable without DNA. CDR3 length: 16 amino acids. From germline, CDR1 is MDHEN and CDR2 SYDVKM.

The chain carries TRBV5-1 and TRBJ2-3; TCRdb reports TRBD2, a call that lacks DNA to check it against. In germline, CDR1 is SGHRS, CDR2 YFSETQ. The CDR3 has 17 residues. The CDR3 sequence: CASSLEGLAGAWDTQYF.